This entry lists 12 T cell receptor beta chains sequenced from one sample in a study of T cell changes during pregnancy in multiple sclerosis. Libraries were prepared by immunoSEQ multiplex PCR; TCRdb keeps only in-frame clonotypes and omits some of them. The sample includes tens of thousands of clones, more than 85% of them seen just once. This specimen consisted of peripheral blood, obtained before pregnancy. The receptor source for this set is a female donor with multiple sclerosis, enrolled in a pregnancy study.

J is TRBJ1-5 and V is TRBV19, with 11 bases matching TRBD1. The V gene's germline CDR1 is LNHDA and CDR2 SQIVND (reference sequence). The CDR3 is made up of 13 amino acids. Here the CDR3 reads CAGGQGVLQPQHF. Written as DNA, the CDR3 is TGTGCAGGGGGACAGGGGGTACTACAGCCCCAGCATTTT.

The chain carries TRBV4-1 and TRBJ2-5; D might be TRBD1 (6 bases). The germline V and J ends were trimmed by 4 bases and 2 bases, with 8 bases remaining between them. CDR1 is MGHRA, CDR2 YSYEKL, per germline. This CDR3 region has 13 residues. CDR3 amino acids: CASSRQEQETQYF. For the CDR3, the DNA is TGCGCCAGCAGCCGACAGGAACAAGAGACCCAGTACTTC.

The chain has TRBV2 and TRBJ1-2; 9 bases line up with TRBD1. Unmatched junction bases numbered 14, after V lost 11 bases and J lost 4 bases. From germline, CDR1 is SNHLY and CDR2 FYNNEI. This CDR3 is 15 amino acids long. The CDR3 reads CAGVPRGQGGYGYTF. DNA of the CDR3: TGTGCCGGTGTCCCAAGGGGACAGGGTGGCTATGGCTACACCTTC.

CDR3: CASSQDSKNTEAFF. The CDR3 DNA follows: TGTGCCAGCAGCCAAGACAGTAAGAACACTGAAGCTTTCTTT. The chain employs TRBV4-2 and TRBJ1-1, with D unclear. The V gene lost 0 bases and the J gene lost 1 base, with 6 bases spanning the gap. This CDR3 region has 14 residues. The V gene's germline CDR1 is LGHNA and CDR2 YNFKEQ.

The CDR3 bases are TGTGCCAGCTCAGACCGTTGGGCGGGGAGCACAGATACGCAGTATTTT. It codes for CASSDRWAGSTDTQYF. The chain employs TRBV18 and TRBJ2-3, with D possibly being TRBD2 (6 bases). Germline V CDR1 and CDR2: KGHSH, LQKENI. V was shortened by 5 bases and J by 0 bases, with 15 bases between the two germline ends. CDR3 length: 16 residues. The full variable domain, rest sourced from reference TRBV18 and TRBJ2-3, is NAGVMQNPRHLVRRRGQEARLRCSPMKGHSHVYWYRQLPEEGLKFMVYLQKENIIDESGMPKERFSAEFPKEGPSILRIQQVVRGDSAAYFCASSDRWAGSTDTQYFGPGTRLTVL.

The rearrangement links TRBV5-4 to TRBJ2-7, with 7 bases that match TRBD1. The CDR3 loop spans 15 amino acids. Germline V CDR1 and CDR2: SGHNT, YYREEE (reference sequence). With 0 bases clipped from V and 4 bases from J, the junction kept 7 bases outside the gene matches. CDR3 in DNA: TGTGCCAGCAGCTTGGAGGGGACAGACCTATACGAGCAGTACTTC. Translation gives CASSLEGTDLYEQYF.

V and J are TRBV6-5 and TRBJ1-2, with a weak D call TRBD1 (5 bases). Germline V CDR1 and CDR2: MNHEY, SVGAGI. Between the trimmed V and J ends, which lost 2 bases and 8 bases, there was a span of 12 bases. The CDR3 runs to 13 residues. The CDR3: CASSYPTGVGYTF. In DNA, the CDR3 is TGTGCCAGCAGTTACCCGACGGGGGTCGGCTACACCTTC.

The CDR3 DNA reads as TGTGCCAGCAGCCCCGGAGAAGGAGCCTTCTCCTACGAGCAGTACTTC. Protein product: CASSPGEGAFSYEQYF. The J gene is TRBJ2-7, the V gene TRBV27; D not certain. CDR1 MNHEY and CDR2 SMNVEV come from the germline V gene (reference sequence). The CDR3 is 16 amino acids. Trimming left V 6 bases short and J 0 bases short, with 18 bases between.

CDR3 amino acids: CASSSGLGVNEQFF. The CDR3 DNA is TGTGCCAGCAGCTCGGGTTTGGGTGTCAATGAGCAGTTCTTC. The V call is TRBV11-1, the J call TRBJ2-1, with D unresolved. In germline, CDR1 is SGHAT, CDR2 FQDESV (reference sequence). There are 14 residues in the CDR3. V gave up 4 bases and J gave up 6 bases, with 13 bases separating them.

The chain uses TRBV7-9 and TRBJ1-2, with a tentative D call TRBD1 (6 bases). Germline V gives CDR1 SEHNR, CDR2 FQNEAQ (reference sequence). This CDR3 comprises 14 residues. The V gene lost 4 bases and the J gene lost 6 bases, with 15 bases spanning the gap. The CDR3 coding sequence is TGTGCCAGCAGCTCTATAGGCAGGGACAATGGCTACACCTTC. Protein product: CASSSIGRDNGYTF.

DNA for the CDR3: TGTGCCAGCAGCCCGGGGACAGACTATGGCTACACCTTC. Amino acid sequence: CASSPGTDYGYTF. V gene TRBV7-2 combines with J gene TRBJ1-2; TRBD1 matches at 7 bases. V lost 5 bases to trimming and J lost 3 bases; unmatched junction nucleotides: 3. From germline, CDR1 is SGHTA and CDR2 FQGNSA. The CDR3 has 13 residues.

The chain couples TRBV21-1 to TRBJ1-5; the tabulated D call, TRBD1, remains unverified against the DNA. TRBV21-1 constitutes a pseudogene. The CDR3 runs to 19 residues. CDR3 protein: CASSQGGQVEGSSNQPQHF. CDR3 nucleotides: TGTGCCAGCAGCCAAGGAGGACAGGTGGAAGGGAGTAGCAATCAGCCCCAGCATTTT.